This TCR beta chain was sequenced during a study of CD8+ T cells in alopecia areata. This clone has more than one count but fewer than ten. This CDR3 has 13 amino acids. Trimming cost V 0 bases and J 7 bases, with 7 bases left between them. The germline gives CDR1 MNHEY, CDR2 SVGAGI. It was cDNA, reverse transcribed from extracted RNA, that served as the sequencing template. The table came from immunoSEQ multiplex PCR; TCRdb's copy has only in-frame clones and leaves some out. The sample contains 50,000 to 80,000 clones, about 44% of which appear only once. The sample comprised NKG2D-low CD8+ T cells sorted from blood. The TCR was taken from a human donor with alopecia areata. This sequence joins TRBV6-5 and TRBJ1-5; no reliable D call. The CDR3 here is CASSYSSFQPQHF. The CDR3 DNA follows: TGTGCCAGCAGTTACTCGAGTTTCCAGCCCCAGCATTTT.